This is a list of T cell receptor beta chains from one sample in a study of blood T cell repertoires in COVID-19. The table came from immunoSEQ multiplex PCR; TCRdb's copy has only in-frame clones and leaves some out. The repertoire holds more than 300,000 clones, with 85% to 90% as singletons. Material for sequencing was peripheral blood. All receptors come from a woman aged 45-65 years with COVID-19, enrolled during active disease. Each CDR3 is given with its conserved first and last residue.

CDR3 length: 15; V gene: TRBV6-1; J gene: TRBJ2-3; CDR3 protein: CASSESGMGTDTQYF
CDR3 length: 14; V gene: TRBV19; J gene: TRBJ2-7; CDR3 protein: CASSVSGASYEQYF
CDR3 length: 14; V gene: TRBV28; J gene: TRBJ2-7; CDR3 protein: CASTRENGPYEQYF
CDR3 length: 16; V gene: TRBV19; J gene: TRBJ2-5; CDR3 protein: CASSIVGGMAQETQYF
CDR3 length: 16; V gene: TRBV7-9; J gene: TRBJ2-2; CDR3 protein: CASSLSQGFYTGELFF
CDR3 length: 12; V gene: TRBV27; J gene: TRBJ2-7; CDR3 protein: CASSLGRGEQYF
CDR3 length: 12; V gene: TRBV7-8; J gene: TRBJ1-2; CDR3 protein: CASSPFNYGYTF
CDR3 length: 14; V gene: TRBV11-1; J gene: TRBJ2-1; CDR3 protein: CASSFGGGSNEQFF
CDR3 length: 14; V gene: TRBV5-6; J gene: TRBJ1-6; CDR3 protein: CASSLVRGSVPLHF
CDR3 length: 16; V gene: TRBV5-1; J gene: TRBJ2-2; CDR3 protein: CASSSLTGSETGELFF
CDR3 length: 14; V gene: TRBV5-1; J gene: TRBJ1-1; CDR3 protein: CASSLGPVNTEAFF
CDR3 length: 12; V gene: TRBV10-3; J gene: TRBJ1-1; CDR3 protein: CATSTGDTEAFF
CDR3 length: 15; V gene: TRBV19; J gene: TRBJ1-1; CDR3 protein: CASRDGGLLNTEAFF
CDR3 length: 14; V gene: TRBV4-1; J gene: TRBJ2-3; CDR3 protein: CASSQRDGADTQYF
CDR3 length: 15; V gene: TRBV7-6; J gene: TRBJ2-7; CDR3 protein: CASSLAAGLDEEQYF
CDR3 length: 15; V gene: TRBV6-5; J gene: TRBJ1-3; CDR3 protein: CASRGSRDRGNTIYF
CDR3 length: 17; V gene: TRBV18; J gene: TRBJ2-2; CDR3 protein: CASSPGTALAGTGELFF
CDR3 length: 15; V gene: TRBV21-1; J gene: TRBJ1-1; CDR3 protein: CASSKTAQRNTEAFF
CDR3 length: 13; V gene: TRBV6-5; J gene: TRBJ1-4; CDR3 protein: CASSYSNGEKLFF
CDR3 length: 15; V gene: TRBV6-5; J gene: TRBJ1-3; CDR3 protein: CASSYKGQGRNTIYF
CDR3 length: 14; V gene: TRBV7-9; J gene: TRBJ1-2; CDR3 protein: CASSLGAGNYGYTF
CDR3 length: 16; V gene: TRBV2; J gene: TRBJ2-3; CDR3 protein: CASSETSGRDTDTQYF
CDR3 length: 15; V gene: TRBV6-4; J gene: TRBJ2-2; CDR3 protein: CASSGSQGGTGELFF